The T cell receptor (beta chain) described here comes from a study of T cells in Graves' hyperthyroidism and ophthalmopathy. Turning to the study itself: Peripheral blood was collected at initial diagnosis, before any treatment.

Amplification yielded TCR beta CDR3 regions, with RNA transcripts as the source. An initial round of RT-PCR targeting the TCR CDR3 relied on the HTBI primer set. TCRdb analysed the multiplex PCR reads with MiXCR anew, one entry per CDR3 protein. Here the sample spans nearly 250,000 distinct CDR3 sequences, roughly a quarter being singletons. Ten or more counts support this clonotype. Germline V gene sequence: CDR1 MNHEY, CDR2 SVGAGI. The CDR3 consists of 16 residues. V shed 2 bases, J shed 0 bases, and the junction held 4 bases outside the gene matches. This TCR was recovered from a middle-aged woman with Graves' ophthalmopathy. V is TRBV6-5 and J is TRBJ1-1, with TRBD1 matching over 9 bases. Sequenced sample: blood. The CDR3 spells CASSYRTGVMNTEAFF. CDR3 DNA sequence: TGTGCCAGCAGTTACCGGACAGGGGTTATGAACACTGAAGCTTTCTTT.